The present T cell receptor beta chain was sequenced within a study of T-cell reconstitution after alpha-beta-depleted transplantation in children. The length of the CDR3 is 17 residues. The germline gives CDR1 SGHRS, CDR2 YFSETQ. V dropped 3 bases and J dropped 2; count of bases not matched to a gene: 10. This clonotype was counted only a few times. The TCRbeta library was prepared with unique molecular identifiers. From the PCR reads, TCRdb called clonotypes with MiXCR, one entry per CDR3 protein. Of around 440,000 distinct CDR3 sequences detected, 16% appear once; the ten largest clones hold under 30%.

J is TRBJ2-5 and V is TRBV5-1; 10 bases are a match to TRBD1. The receptor was isolated from a boy under three years old who had a stem cell transplant for Wiskott-Aldrich syndrome, so the T cells may come from the graft donor. The specimen was PBMCs, mostly from graft donor cells, collected 360 days after TCRalphabeta/CD19-depleted stem cell transplant. CDR3 bases: TGCGCCAGCAGCTGGGGACAGGGGAAGGGGATGCAAGAGACCCAGTACTTC. Translated, it gives CASSWGQGKGMQETQYF.